One and the same sample provided the 3 T cell receptor beta chains below, sequenced in a study of T cell responses to AZD1222 COVID-19 vaccine. The method was immunoSEQ multiplex PCR; TCRdb's version includes in-frame clones alone and lacks a portion of them. The sample contains over 100,000 clones, approximately 88% of which appear only once. The sequencing here drew on peripheral blood, taken on day 0 of MenACWY control vaccination. The receptors come from an adult in good health.

This clone occurred a few times. The genes are TRBV23-1 and TRBJ2-2, with 10 nucleotides matching TRBD1. TRBV23-1 is an ORF, and what it does is uncertain. Trimming at V came to 6 bases and at J to 2 bases, leaving 12 bases not matched to a gene. The CDR3 runs to 18 residues. This chain's CDR3 is CASSREDRGRGNTGELFF. CDR3 sequence (DNA): TGCGCCAGCAGCAGGGAAGACAGGGGGCGCGGCAACACCGGGGAGCTGTTTTTT.

V is TRBV2 and J is TRBJ1-2; D uncertain. Germline V CDR1 and CDR2: SNHLY, FYNNEI. Trimming cost V 5 bases and J 4 bases, with 11 bases left between them. The length of the CDR3 is 13 residues. The CDR3 sequence: CASSPRNTYGYTF. CDR3 sequence (DNA): TGTGCCAGCAGTCCCCGAAACACCTATGGCTACACCTTC.

The chain carries TRBV27 and TRBJ2-1; TRBD1 aligns across 9 bases. Germline V gene lookup returns CDR1 MNHEY and CDR2 SMNVEV (reference sequence). Unmatched junction bases numbered 12, after V lost 5 bases and J lost 10 bases. The CDR3 totals 15 residues. This chain's CDR3 is CASSPPGQGWWEQFF. CDR3 in DNA: TGTGCCAGCAGTCCCCCGGGACAGGGTTGGTGGGAGCAGTTCTTC.